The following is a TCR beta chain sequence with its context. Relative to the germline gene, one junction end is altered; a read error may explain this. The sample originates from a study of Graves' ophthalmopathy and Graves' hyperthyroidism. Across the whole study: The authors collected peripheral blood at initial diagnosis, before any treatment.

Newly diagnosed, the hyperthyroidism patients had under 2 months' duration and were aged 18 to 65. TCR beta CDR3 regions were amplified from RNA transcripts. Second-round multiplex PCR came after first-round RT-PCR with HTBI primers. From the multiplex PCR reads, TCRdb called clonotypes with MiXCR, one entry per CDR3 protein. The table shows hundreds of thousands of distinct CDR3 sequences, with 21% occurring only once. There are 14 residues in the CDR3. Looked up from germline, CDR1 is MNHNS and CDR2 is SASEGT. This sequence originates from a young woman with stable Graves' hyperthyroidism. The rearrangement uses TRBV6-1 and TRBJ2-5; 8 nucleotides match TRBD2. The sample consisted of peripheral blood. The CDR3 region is CASRTSGRPYEQNF. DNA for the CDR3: TGTGCCAGCAGAACCAGCGGGAGACCCTACGAGCAGAACTTC.